One and the same sample provided the 10 T cell receptor beta chains below, sequenced in a study of blood T cell repertoires in COVID-19. Method: immunoSEQ multiplex PCR; TCRdb's copy keeps in-frame clones and lacks some. Among tens of thousands of clones listed, 70% to 90% were seen once. The sample was peripheral blood. Receptor source: a man in his 60s with acute or convalescent COVID-19.

This clone was recorded only once. The V gene is TRBV11-1, the J gene TRBJ1-6; 9 positions match TRBD1. After removal of 6 bases from V and 10 bases from J, the junction contained 10 bases not matched to a gene. CDR1 and CDR2 from the germline V gene are SGHAT and FQDESV (reference sequence). The CDR3 spans 15 residues. The CDR3 sequence: CASSRGQGALSPLHF. The CDR3 bases are TGTGCCAGCAGTCGGGGACAGGGCGCACTGTCACCCCTCCACTTT.

This clone was detected once. The rearrangement joins TRBV5-6 to TRBJ2-1, with D possibly TRBD2 on 5 matching bases. The ends were cut back, 4 bases at V and 12 bases at J, with 14 bases in the middle. CDR1 and CDR2 (germline): SGHDT, YYEEEE. The CDR3 runs 12 residues. The chain's CDR3 is CASSKRRMGQFF. The CDR3 DNA reads TGTGCCAGCAGCAAGAGGAGGATGGGGCAGTTCTTC.

The chain combines TRBV10-3 with TRBJ2-7; D uncertain. Per the germline V gene, CDR1 is ENHRY and CDR2 is SYGVKD. The CDR3 length is 11 residues. V lost 5 bases and J lost 4, with 6 bases in between. This CDR3 is CAISSRYEQYF. The CDR3, as DNA: TGTGCCATCAGTTCTCGGTACGAGCAGTACTTC.

V gene TRBV12-2 combines with J gene TRBJ1-2; the table's D call TRBD1 went unverified against the DNA. TRBV12-2 is shown as a pseudogene. The length of the CDR3 is 15 residues. The CDR3: CASRQIRTGSYGYTF. In DNA form, the CDR3 reads TGTGCAAGTCGCCAAATTAGGACAGGGAGCTATGGCTACACCTTC.

The genes are TRBV13 and TRBJ2-7; 11 bases match TRBD2. The CDR3 length is 16 residues. The junction had 9 bases not matched to a gene; V was cut back by 5 bases and J by 3 bases. Germline lookup yields CDR1 PRHDT and CDR2 FYEKMQ (reference sequence). For the CDR3, the DNA is TGTGCCAGCAGCCCGCAGACTAGCGGGGACCGCTACGAGCAGTACTTC. Its protein is CASSPQTSGDRYEQYF.

The chain has TRBV4-2 and TRBJ2-3; 8 nucleotides line up with TRBD2. Per germline, CDR1 LGHNA and CDR2 YNFKEQ. V was clipped by 6 bases and J by 2 bases; unmatched bases: 4. The CDR3 sequence is 14 residues long. The CDR3 DNA reads as TGTGCCAGCAGAGCGGGGGTGCACACAGATACGCAGTATTTT. Protein product: CASRAGVHTDTQYF.

Comments on this clone: The junction differs from germline at one of its ends, possibly a read error. This rearrangement joins TRBV20-1 to TRBJ2-3; TRBD2 matches at 7 bases. The CDR3 is made up of 10 amino acids. Germline CDR1 is DFQATT and CDR2 is SNEGSKA (reference sequence). CDR3 DNA sequence: TGTGGCGGGAGAACAGATACGCAGTATTTT. Protein product: CGGRTDTQYF.

The chain employs TRBV7-2 and TRBJ2-1; no firm D call. The CDR3 contains 15 residues. V was clipped by 5 bases and J by 4 bases, with 15 bases between them. Germline CDR1 reads SGHTA; CDR2 reads FQGNSA. The CDR3, as DNA: TGTGCCAGCAGCGCTACAGCCCAGCTGTACAATGAGCAGTTCTTC. Encoded protein: CASSATAQLYNEQFF.

The V call is TRBV24-1, the J call TRBJ1-1; D call uncertain. CDR1 and CDR2 (germline): KGHDR, SFDVKD. The V and J ends lost 2 bases and 10 bases respectively, with 10 bases between them. The CDR3 runs 12 residues. The CDR3 bases are TGTGCCACCAGTGATTCTGGTGGAGTAGCTTTCTTT. This gives the protein CATSDSGGVAFF.

V is TRBV7-2 and J is TRBJ1-1; the D gene is possibly TRBD1 (5 bases). The germline V gene encodes CDR1 SGHTA and CDR2 FQGNSA. Between the trimmed V and J ends, which lost 7 bases and 11 bases, there was a span of 17 bases. This CDR3 has 12 amino acids. CDR3 region: CASINKAGRAFF. DNA of the CDR3: TGTGCCAGCATCAATAAAGCGGGGCGGGCTTTCTTT.